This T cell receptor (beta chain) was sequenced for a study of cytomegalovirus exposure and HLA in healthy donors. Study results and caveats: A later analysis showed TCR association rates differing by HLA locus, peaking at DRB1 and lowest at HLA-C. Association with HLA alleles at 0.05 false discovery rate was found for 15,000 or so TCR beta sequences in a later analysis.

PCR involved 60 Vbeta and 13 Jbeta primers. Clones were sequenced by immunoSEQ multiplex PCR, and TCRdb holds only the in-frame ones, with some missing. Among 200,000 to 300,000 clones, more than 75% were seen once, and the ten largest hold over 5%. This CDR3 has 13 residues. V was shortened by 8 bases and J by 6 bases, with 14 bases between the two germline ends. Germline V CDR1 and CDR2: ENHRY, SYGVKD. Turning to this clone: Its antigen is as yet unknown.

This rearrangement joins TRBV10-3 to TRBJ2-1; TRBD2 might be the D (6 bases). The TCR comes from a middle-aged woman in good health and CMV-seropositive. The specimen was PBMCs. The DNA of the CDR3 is TGTGCCATCGGCGCGGACTACCCCAATGAGCAGTTCTTC. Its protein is CAIGADYPNEQFF.